This TCR beta chain stems from a study of siplizumab effects on memory and regulatory T cells. The CDR3 extends over 13 amino acids. V was shortened by 3 bases and J by 4 bases, with 7 bases between the two germline ends. Germline V gene data show CDR1 as SGHVS and CDR2 as FQNEAQ. Profiled with immunoSEQ multiplex PCR; TCRdb holds only in-frame clones, not every one. The sample gives roughly 120,000 clones, approximately 94% of which show up once; around 1.7% is in the top ten. The chain uses TRBV7-8 and TRBJ1-5; D unclear. Sequenced material: non-Treg CD4+ T cells sorted from blood. The receptor was isolated from a human donor in good health. The CDR3 DNA sequence: TGTGCCAGCAGCTTTAAGGGAAATCAGCCCCAGCATTTT. Its translation: CASSFKGNQPQHF.